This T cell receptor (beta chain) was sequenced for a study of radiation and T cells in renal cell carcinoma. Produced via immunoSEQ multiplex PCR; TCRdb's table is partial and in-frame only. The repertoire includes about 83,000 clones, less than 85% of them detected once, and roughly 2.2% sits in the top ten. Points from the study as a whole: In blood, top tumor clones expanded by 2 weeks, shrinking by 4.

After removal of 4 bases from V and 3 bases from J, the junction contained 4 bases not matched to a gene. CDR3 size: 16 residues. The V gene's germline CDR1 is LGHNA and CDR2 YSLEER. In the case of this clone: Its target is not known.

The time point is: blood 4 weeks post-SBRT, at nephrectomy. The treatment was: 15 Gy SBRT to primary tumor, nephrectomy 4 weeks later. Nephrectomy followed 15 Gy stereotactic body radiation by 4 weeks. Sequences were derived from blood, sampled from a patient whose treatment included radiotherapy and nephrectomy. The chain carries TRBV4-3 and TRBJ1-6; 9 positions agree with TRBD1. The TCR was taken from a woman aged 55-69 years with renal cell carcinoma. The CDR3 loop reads CASSPGTGNYNSPLHF. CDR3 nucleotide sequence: TGCGCCAGCAGCCCCGGGACAGGGAACTATAATTCACCCCTCCACTTT.